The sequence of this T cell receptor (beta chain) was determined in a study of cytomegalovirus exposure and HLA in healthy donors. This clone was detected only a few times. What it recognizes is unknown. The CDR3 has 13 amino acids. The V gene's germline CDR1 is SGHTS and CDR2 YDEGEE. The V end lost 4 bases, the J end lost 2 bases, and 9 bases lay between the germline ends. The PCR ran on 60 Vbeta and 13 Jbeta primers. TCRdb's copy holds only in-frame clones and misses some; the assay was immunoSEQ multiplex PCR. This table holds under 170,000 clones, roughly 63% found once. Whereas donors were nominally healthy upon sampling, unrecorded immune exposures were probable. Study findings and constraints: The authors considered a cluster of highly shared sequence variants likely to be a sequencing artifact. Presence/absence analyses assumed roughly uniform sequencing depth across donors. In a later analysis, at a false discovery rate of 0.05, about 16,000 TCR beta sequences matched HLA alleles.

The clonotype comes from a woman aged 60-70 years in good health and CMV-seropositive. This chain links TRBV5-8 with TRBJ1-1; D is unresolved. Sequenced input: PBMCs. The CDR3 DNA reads TGTGCCAGCAGCATCTCAGGTAACACTGAAGCTTTCTTT. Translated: CASSISGNTEAFF. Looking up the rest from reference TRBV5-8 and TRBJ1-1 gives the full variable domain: EAGVTQSPTHLIKTRGQQATLRCSPISGHTSVYWYQQALGLGLQFLLWYDEGEERNRGNFPPRFSGRQFPNYSSELNVNALELEDSALYLCASSISGNTEAFFGQGTRLTVV.